This T cell receptor (beta chain) was found in a study of CD8 T cells in ankylosing spondylitis. Study results and limitations: In ankylosing spondylitis blood, a motif of eight highly homologous TCR beta variants appeared characteristic. Peripheral blood held disease-linked clones only at relatively low frequency, and these were CD8+.

Germline V lookup: CDR1 DFQATT, CDR2 SNEGSKA (reference sequence). This CDR3 contains 16 residues. V trimming: 0 bases; J trimming: 5 bases; junction bases outside the gene matches: 7. Only a few counts were recorded for this clonotype. The antigen remains undetermined. Quantitative 5'-RACE was performed with molecular barcodes, and it yielded the TCR beta libraries. TCRdb reprocessed the 5' RACE reads via MiXCR and lists one record per CDR3 protein. The table has fewer than 750,000 distinct CDR3 sequences, around 19% seen once. V is TRBV20-1 and J is TRBJ1-6, with TRBD1 identical over 7 bases. The TCR comes from a male donor with ankylosing spondylitis. The sequenced material came from blood, either unsorted or a sorted T cell fraction (not recorded which). CDR3 nucleotides: TGCAGTGCTAGAGAGGGACAGATACTAAATAATTCACCCCTCCACTTT. Protein product: CSAREGQILNNSPLHF.